A selection of T cell receptor beta chains follows, all from one sample in a study of T cells in Graves' hyperthyroidism and ophthalmopathy. TCRdb used MiXCR to reprocess the multiplex PCR reads, holding one entry per CDR3 protein. The sample lists about 300,000 distinct CDR3 sequences, 15% to 20% occurring once. The sequencing input was blood. The receptors shown here come from a man aged 50-60 years with Graves' ophthalmopathy. CDR3s include the opening cysteine and the closing phenylalanine or tryptophan. D genes are given only for firm matches. Rows may omit the clone size; those that give it use once, few, many or a size class.

d_gene,v_gene,j_gene,abundance,CDR3aa,CDR3nt
.,TRBV2,TRBJ1-1,few,CASSYEENTEAFF,TGTGCCAGCAGTTACGAGGAGAACACTGAAGCTTTCTTT
TRBD1,TRBV28,TRBJ1-1,many,CASSLGPGQGSTEAFF,TGTGCCAGCAGTTTAGGACCGGGACAGGGGAGCACTGAAGCTTTCTTT
TRBD2,TRBV11-3,TRBJ2-3,many,CASSPGTSGIGYAGSDTQYF,TGTGCCAGCAGCCCCGGGACTAGCGGGATCGGGTACGCAGGGTCAGATACGCAGTATTTT
.,TRBV14,TRBJ1-5,many,CASSPWGKDQPQHF,TGTGCCAGCAGCCCATGGGGCAAGGATCAGCCCCAGCATTTT
.,TRBV25-1,TRBJ2-5,.,CASSEWGDEETQYF,TGTGCCAGCAGTGAATGGGGGGATGAAGAGACCCAGTACTTC
.,TRBV5-1,TRBJ2-5,.,CASSLVERYQETQYF,TGCGCCAGCAGCTTGGTTGAAAGGTACCAAGAGACCCAGTACTTC
.,TRBV5-1,TRBJ1-1,.,CASSLIRGHTEAFF,TGCGCCAGCAGCTTGATCCGCGGGCACACTGAAGCTTTCTTT
TRBD1,TRBV6-1,TRBJ1-2,few,CASSKGQGIGYGYTF,TGTGCCAGCAGCAAAGGACAGGGGATTGGCTATGGCTACACCTTC
TRBD1,TRBV28,TRBJ2-7,many,CASSFPTLTGGAEQYF,TGTGCCAGCAGTTTCCCTACACTTACAGGGGGCGCCGAGCAGTACTTC
TRBD1,TRBV12-3/TRBV12-4,TRBJ1-1,.,CASTLQGGDTEAFF,TGTGCCAGCACTCTTCAGGGGGGAGACACTGAAGCTTTCTTT
.,TRBV2,TRBJ1-2,.,CASSVGRTYGYTF,TGTGCCAGCAGTGTCGGCAGAACCTATGGCTACACCTTC
TRBD1,TRBV30,TRBJ1-4,few,CAWSVHGTGYEKLFF,TGTGCCTGGAGTGTACATGGGACAGGGTATGAAAAACTGTTTTTT
.,TRBV10-3,TRBJ1-1,few,CAISQGLSETEAFF,TGTGCCATCAGTCAAGGTTTGTCCGAAACTGAAGCTTTCTTT
.,TRBV12-3/TRBV12-4,TRBJ1-5,.,CASSLSDQPQHF,TGTGCCAGCAGTTTGTCCGATCAGCCCCAGCATTTT
TRBD2,TRBV10-3,TRBJ2-3,.,CAISERTRTDTQYF,TGTGCCATCAGTGAGAGGACTAGGACAGATACGCAGTATTTT
TRBD2,TRBV11-2,TRBJ2-3,many,CASSSPGGVGGTDTQYF,TGTGCCAGCAGCTCCCCGGGTGGGGTCGGGGGGACAGATACGCAGTATTTT
TRBD1,TRBV4-1,TRBJ2-3,.,CASRPAGQGRDTQYF,TGCGCCAGCCGACCCGCGGGACAGGGTAGAGATACGCAGTATTTT
TRBD1,TRBV28,TRBJ2-7,.,CASSTLGGSTYEQYF,TGTGCCAGCAGCACTCTAGGGGGCTCTACATACGAGCAGTACTTC
TRBD1,TRBV6-1,TRBJ1-2,.,CATGGTAYGYTF,TGTGCCACCGGAGGGACAGCCTATGGCTACACCTTC
TRBD1,TRBV20-1,TRBJ2-7,.,CSGSADRRPYEQYF,TGCAGTGGTTCGGCGGACAGGAGACCATACGAGCAGTACTTC
.,TRBV30,TRBJ2-7,many,CAWTPDRSYEQYF,TGTGCCTGGACCCCGGACCGCTCCTACGAGCAGTACTTC
TRBD1,TRBV5-1,TRBJ1-1,many,CASSLNKQGAVEAFF,TGCGCCAGCAGCTTGAACAAACAGGGGGCGGTGGAAGCTTTCTTT
TRBD1,TRBV6-2/TRBV6-3,TRBJ2-4,many,CASSYLRDRGDIQYF,TGTGCCAGCAGTTACCTCCGGGACAGGGGGGACATTCAGTACTTC
.,TRBV20-1,TRBJ2-7,many,CSASSRGEAYEQYF,TGCAGTGCTAGTAGCAGGGGGGAGGCCTACGAGCAGTACTTC
.,TRBV7-3,TRBJ2-3,many,CASSLEGTKNTQYF,TGTGCCAGCAGCTTAGAAGGTACAAAGAATACGCAGTATTTT
.,TRBV7-3,TRBJ2-3,.,CASSPPAGTQYF,TGTGCCAGCAGCCCTCCGGCCGGTACGCAGTATTTT
TRBD1,TRBV9,TRBJ2-7,few,CASSSGTGGDSYEQYF,TGTGCCAGCAGCTCCGGGACAGGGGGTGATTCCTACGAGCAGTACTTC
.,TRBV11-2,TRBJ1-1,once,CASSHYQGLMNTEAFF,TGTGCCAGCAGCCATTATCAAGGACTGATGAACACTGAAGCTTTCTTT
TRBD2,TRBV7-9,TRBJ2-5,.,CASSGRGGFQETQYF,TGTGCCAGCAGCGGCCGGGGGGGATTCCAAGAGACCCAGTACTTC
TRBD2,TRBV24-1,TRBJ2-3,.,CTTRTSGSDTQYF,TGTACCACCAGAACTAGCGGGAGTGATACGCAGTATTTT
.,TRBV6-1,TRBJ1-5,.,CASSESGPNQPQHF,TGTGCCAGCAGTGAATCAGGCCCCAATCAGCCCCAGCATTTT
TRBD1,TRBV6-1,TRBJ1-5,few,CASLFRGGDSNKPQHF,TGTGCCAGCCTATTCAGAGGCGGGGACAGTAATAAGCCCCAGCATTTT
.,TRBV5-1,TRBJ2-5,many,CASSLAVPPETQYF,TGCGCCAGCAGCTTGGCCGTCCCTCCGGAGACCCAGTACTTC
TRBD1,TRBV5-6,TRBJ2-4,.,CASSLRGRDRVTKNIQYF,TGTGCCAGCAGCTTGCGGGGGCGGGACAGGGTGACCAAAAACATTCAGTACTTC
.,TRBV11-2,TRBJ1-1,many,CASSLRQLNTEAFF,TGTGCCAGCAGCCTCCGGCAGCTGAACACTGAAGCTTTCTTT
TRBD1,TRBV5-1,TRBJ2-1,.,CASSPTGGHGIGQFF,TGCGCCAGCAGTCCGACAGGGGGACACGGGATAGGGCAGTTCTTC
.,TRBV12-3/TRBV12-4,TRBJ2-5,.,CASSATRETQYF,TGTGCCAGCAGTGCTACTAGGGAGACCCAGTACTTC
.,TRBV11-2,TRBJ2-7,many,CASSLGPDSRSYEQYF,TGTGCCAGCAGCTTAGGACCCGACTCCCGATCCTACGAGCAGTACTTC
TRBD2,TRBV7-2,TRBJ2-7,.,CASSFLTSGSMDEQYF,TGTGCCAGCAGCTTTTTGACTAGCGGGAGCATGGACGAGCAGTACTTC
TRBD1,TRBV12-3/TRBV12-4,TRBJ2-4,many,CASSLQGAGAKNIQYF,TGTGCCAGCAGTCTACAGGGGGCGGGAGCCAAAAACATTCAGTACTTC
TRBD1,TRBV12-3/TRBV12-4,TRBJ1-5,few,CASGQGDQPQHF,TGTGCCAGCGGACAGGGAGATCAGCCCCAGCATTTT
TRBD2,TRBV11-2,TRBJ2-1,.,CASRGSGSEQFF,TGTGCCAGCAGGGGTAGCGGGAGTGAGCAGTTCTTC
TRBD1,TRBV29-1,TRBJ1-5,.,CSVATGGQPQHF,TGCAGCGTCGCTACAGGGGGTCAGCCCCAGCATTTT
TRBD1,TRBV6-1,TRBJ1-6,.,CASRAGTGVSPLHF,TGTGCCAGCAGAGCAGGGACAGGGGTTTCACCCCTCCACTTT
TRBD2,TRBV7-2,TRBJ2-1,few,CASSLVSSGSLSEQFF,TGTGCCAGCAGCTTAGTATCCAGCGGGAGTTTAAGTGAGCAGTTCTTC
.,TRBV4-1,TRBJ2-2,.,CASSQGGRGFTGELFF,TGCGCCAGCAGCCAAGGAGGGCGGGGCTTCACCGGGGAGCTGTTTTTT
.,TRBV3-1,TRBJ2-7,many,CASSQETNSAEQYF,TGTGCCAGCAGCCAAGAGACTAATTCGGCTGAGCAGTACTTC
TRBD2,TRBV7-6,TRBJ2-3,.,CASSFGTSIWDTQYF,TGTGCCAGCAGCTTTGGGACTAGTATCTGGGATACGCAGTATTTT
.,TRBV7-9,TRBJ2-2,many,CASSLGQGPTGELFF,TGTGCCAGCAGCTTAGGCCAGGGCCCCACCGGGGAGCTGTTTTTT
.,TRBV11-2,TRBJ2-2,few,CASSRDGDADTGELFF,TGTGCCAGCAGCCGCGACGGGGACGCCGACACCGGGGAGCTGTTTTTT
.,TRBV4-1,TRBJ2-1,.,CASSQDRGGGEQFF,TGCGCCAGCAGCCAAGATCGGGGTGGTGGTGAGCAGTTCTTC
.,TRBV4-1,TRBJ1-1,few,CASSQDHGRNTEAFF,TGCGCCAGCAGCCAAGACCACGGACGGAACACTGAAGCTTTCTTT
TRBD1,TRBV9,TRBJ1-1,.,CASSVDEAGGTEAFF,TGTGCCAGCAGCGTAGATGAGGCAGGGGGCACTGAAGCTTTCTTT
TRBD1,TRBV7-3,TRBJ2-2,few,CASRPDGTGKGTGELFF,TGTGCCAGCAGGCCAGATGGGACAGGGAAAGGAACCGGGGAGCTGTTTTTT
TRBD2,TRBV5-4,TRBJ2-7,many,CASSLGPGGAYEQYF,TGTGCCAGCAGCTTGGGACCGGGAGGGGCCTACGAGCAGTACTTC
TRBD1,TRBV7-9,TRBJ2-7,many,CASSLRTGVPEQYF,TGTGCCAGCAGCTTACGGACAGGGGTCCCCGAGCAGTACTTC
.,TRBV7-3,TRBJ2-5,many,CASSQTPEETQYF,TGTGCCAGCAGCCAGACCCCCGAGGAGACCCAGTACTTC
.,TRBV6-1,TRBJ1-1,many,CASSEAYGGPTEAFF,TGTGCCAGCAGTGAAGCGTACGGGGGGCCCACTGAAGCTTTCTTT
.,TRBV18,TRBJ2-1,many,CASSLAHEQFF,TGTGCCAGCTCACTAGCTCATGAGCAGTTCTTC
.,TRBV27,TRBJ1-6,few,CASSASGTYNSPLHF,TGTGCCAGCAGTGCCTCAGGGACTTATAATTCACCCCTCCACTTT